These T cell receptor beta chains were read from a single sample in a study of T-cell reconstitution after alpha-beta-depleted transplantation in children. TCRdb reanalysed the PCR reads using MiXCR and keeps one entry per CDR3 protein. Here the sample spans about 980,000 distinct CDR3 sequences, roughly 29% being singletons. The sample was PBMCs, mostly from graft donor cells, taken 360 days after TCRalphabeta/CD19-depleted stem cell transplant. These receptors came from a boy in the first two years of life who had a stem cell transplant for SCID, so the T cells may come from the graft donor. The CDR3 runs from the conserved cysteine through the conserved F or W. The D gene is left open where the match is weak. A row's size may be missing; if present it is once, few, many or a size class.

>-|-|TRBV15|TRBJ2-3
TGTGCCACCAGCAGAGAGAGAGGGGGGTACACAGATACGCAGTATTTT
CATSRERGGYTDTQYF
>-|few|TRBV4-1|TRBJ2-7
TGCGCCAGCAGCCATCCCAGGGAAGGTTTCGAGCAGTACTTC
CASSHPREGFEQYF
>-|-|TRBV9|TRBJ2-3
TGTGCCAGCAGCGTAGGTAGGGTCTACACAGATACGCAGTATTTT
CASSVGRVYTDTQYF
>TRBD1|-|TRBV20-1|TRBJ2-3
TGCAGTGCCAGGGACAGACTCATTCCGACAGATACGCAGTATTTT
CSARDRLIPTDTQYF
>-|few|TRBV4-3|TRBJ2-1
TGCGCCAGCAGCCCTTCCTCCTGGGGGGTGTCCTACAATGAGCAGTTCTTC
CASSPSSWGVSYNEQFF
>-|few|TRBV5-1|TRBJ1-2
TGCGCCAGCAGAGGGATCTACAGGGACTATGGCTACACCTTC
CASRGIYRDYGYTF
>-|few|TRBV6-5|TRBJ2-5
TGTGCCAGCAGGCCCCCGAAGGGGGAACGGGAGACCCAGTACTTC
CASRPPKGERETQYF
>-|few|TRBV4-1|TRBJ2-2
TGCGCCAGCAGCCAAGTGATTGGCACCGGGGAGCTGTTTTTT
CASSQVIGTGELFF
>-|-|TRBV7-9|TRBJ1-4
TGTGCCAGCAGCTCCTCGGCCCAGGCTAATGAAAAACTGTTTTTT
CASSSSAQANEKLFF
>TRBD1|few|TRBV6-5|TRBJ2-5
TGTGCCAGCAGTTGGGGTGACAGGGGAGAGACCCAGTACTTC
CASSWGDRGETQYF
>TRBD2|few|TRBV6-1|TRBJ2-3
TGTGCCAGCAGCCCGGGGCTAGCGGGGGTGGGAGATACGCAGTATTTT
CASSPGLAGVGDTQYF
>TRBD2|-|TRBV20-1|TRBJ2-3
TGCAGTGCTCGGGTAGCGGGGGGGCCAGATACGCAGTATTTT
CSARVAGGPDTQYF
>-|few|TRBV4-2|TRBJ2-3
TGTGCCAGCGGTCTCGGTGATACGCAGTATTTT
CASGLGDTQYF
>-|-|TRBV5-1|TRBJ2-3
TGCGCCAGCAGCGCCTACATGTGGGCCGGCACAGATACGCAGTATTTT
CASSAYMWAGTDTQYF
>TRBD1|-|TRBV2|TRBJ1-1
TGTGCCAGCAGTGAACAGGGGGCAAATGTCGCTGAAGCTTTCTTT
CASSEQGANVAEAFF
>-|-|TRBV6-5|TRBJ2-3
TGTGCCAGCAGTTACTCGAGAGGGTTTAGCACAGATACGCAGTATTTT
CASSYSRGFSTDTQYF
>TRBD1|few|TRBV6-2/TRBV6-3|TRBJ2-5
TGTGCCAGCACCCAAAGGGACAGGCGGAGGCTAGGGCAAGAGACCCAGTACTTC
CASTQRDRRRLGQETQYF
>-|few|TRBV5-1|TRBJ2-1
TGCGCCAGCAGCTTCCGGGACACTATTTACAATGAGCAGTTCTTC
CASSFRDTIYNEQFF